Described below is a single TCR beta chain sequence and its context. These data belong to a study of blood T cell repertoires in COVID-19. Overall study context: There were acute and convalescent COVID-19 samples, and they came from the United States, Italy and Spain.

Source study methods: Cell counts per sample came from amplifying reference gene primers. Some clones are missing from TCRdb's copy, which holds only in-frame ones; the method was immunoSEQ multiplex PCR. V, J and clone size reflect that table, while D and trimming were determined from the DNA. The sample lists 75,000 or so clones, 75% to 90% occurring once. The sample was peripheral blood. This TCR was recovered from a man aged 55 to 69 with active or convalescent COVID-19.

DNA for the CDR3: TGTGCCAGTACCAAGGGCGGGGGCCCTACAGATACGCAGTATTTT. Residues: CASTKGGGPTDTQYF. The chain employs TRBV19 and TRBJ2-3; possibly TRBD2 for D (7 bases). Germline loops: CDR1 LNHDA, CDR2 SQIVND (reference sequence). The CDR3 spans 15 residues. V shed 7 bases and J shed 3 bases, with 17 bases lying between them.